What follows are 14 T cell receptor beta chains derived from one specimen sequenced in a study of blood T cell repertoires in COVID-19 (dated by TCRdb to 2020 to 2022). Libraries were constructed by the immunoSEQ multiplex PCR assay. TCRdb mirrors the immuneACCESS table, restricted to in-frame sequences. Some clones are absent from its copies; in checked studies, under half trace to an unresolved V gene, and the reason for the others is unknown. The sample table holds about 400,000 clones, of which more than 75% were seen once. 10% of the sample is taken by the ten largest. Sequencing was performed on PBMCs or T cells enriched from blood (not recorded which). These receptors all stem from a woman in her forties or fifties who had recovered from COVID-19.

The V call is TRBV3-1 (or the pseudogene TRBV3-2), the J call TRBJ2-3; 8 nucleotides agree with TRBD2. This CDR3 is 17 amino acids long. V lost 0 bases and J lost 4; bases outside the gene matches: 9. Germline values: CDR1 LGHDT, CDR2 YNNKEL (reference sequence). The CDR3 DNA reads TGTGCCAGCAGCCAAGAGGGCCGGGGGGGCCTTCCAGATACGCAGTATTTT. It translates to CASSQEGRGGLPDTQYF.

This chain uses TRBV9 with TRBJ1-5; D not resolved. CDR1 is SGDLS and CDR2 is YYNGEE in the germline V gene. V was cut by 0 bases and J by 6 bases, with 10 bases left in between. The CDR3 consists of 14 residues. CDR3 protein: CASSVGGGGQPQHF. The CDR3 coding sequence is TGTGCCAGCAGCGTAGGAGGAGGAGGTCAGCCCCAGCATTTT. The variable domain in full, with the rest retrieved from reference TRBV9 and TRBJ1-5, is DSGVTQTPKHLITATGQRVTLRCSPRSGDLSVYWYQQSLDQGLQFLIQYYNGEERAKGNILERFSAQQFPDLHSELNLSSLELGDSALYFCASSVGGGGQPQHFGDGTRLSIL.

The chain is built from TRBV28 and TRBJ2-5; D not certain. The CDR3 totals 13 residues. Trimming cost V 6 bases and J 5 bases, with 13 bases left between them. Germline CDR1 is MDHEN and CDR2 is SYDVKM. CDR3 sequence reads: CASRRMRRETQYF. CDR3 bases: TGTGCCAGCAGGAGGATGCGGCGGGAGACCCAGTACTTC.

This sequence joins TRBV7-2 and TRBJ2-1; TRBD2 matches at 7 bases. CDR1 SGHTA and CDR2 FQGNSA come from the germline V gene. Trimming at V came to 5 bases and at J to 0 bases, leaving 7 bases not matched to a gene. CDR3 size: 16 residues. In nucleotides, the CDR3 is TGTGCCAGCAGCGCCACCGGGGGGAGCTCCTACAATGAGCAGTTCTTC. Its protein is CASSATGGSSYNEQFF.

J is TRBJ2-1 and V is TRBV9, with 7 bases lining up with TRBD2. The CDR3 totals 14 residues. V shed 0 bases and J 3 bases; nucleotides not matched to a gene: 0. Per the germline V gene, CDR1 is SGDLS and CDR2 is YYNGEE. The DNA for the CDR3 is TGTGCCAGCAGCGTAGGCGGGGGCTACAATGAGCAGTTCTTC. Amino acids: CASSVGGGYNEQFF.

The chain links TRBV14 to TRBJ2-7; 7 positions agree with TRBD1. Germline lookup yields CDR1 SGHDN and CDR2 FVKESK. There are 15 residues in the CDR3. The J segment lost 0 bases and the V segment lost 5 bases, leaving 7 bases of the junction unmatched. Here the CDR3 DNA reads TGTGCCAGCAGCGGAACAGGGGTTAACTCCTACGAGCAGTACTTC. The encoded protein is CASSGTGVNSYEQYF.

CDR3 loop: CASSWVLGQPQHF. The CDR3 bases are TGTGCCAGTAGTTGGGTACTGGGCCAGCCCCAGCATTTT. This sequence joins TRBV19 and TRBJ1-5, with D uncertain. V was clipped by 5 bases and J by 7 bases, with 12 bases between them. The germline V gene has CDR1 LNHDA and CDR2 SQIVND (reference sequence). The length of the CDR3 is 13 residues.

The chain couples TRBV19 to TRBJ1-2; D may be TRBD1 (5 bases). Germline loops: CDR1 LNHDA, CDR2 SQIVND (reference sequence). CDR3 length: 14 residues. V shed 7 bases and J shed 5 bases, with 17 bases lying between them. The CDR3 DNA follows: TGTGCCAGTAATTCGGCGACAGAAGCTTATGGCTACACCTTC. Protein sequence: CASNSATEAYGYTF.

The chain links TRBV27 to TRBJ2-1, with 12 bases identical to TRBD2. CDR1 is MNHEY and CDR2 is SMNVEV in the germline V gene (reference sequence). The trim removed 3 bases at V and 9 bases at J, leaving 3 bases unmatched. The CDR3 consists of 14 residues. This CDR3 reads CASSFLAGGVEQFF. In DNA form, the CDR3 reads TGTGCCAGCAGTTTTCTAGCGGGGGGGGTTGAGCAGTTCTTC.

The chain recombines TRBV25-1 with TRBJ1-6; D remains unclear. The CDR3 runs 15 residues. V lost 3 bases to trimming and J lost 3 bases, with 9 bases between them. The germline CDR1 and CDR2 sequences are MGHDK and SYGVNS. CDR3 nucleotide sequence: TGTGCCAGCAGTGATACAGAAAGCTATAATTCACCCCTCCACTTT. Protein: CASSDTESYNSPLHF.

This clone was observed a single time. The V and J genes are TRBV30 and TRBJ1-1; D uncertain. V was trimmed by 1 base and J by 4 bases, leaving 10 bases between them. This CDR3 is built from 13 residues. The germline V gene has CDR1 GTSNPN and CDR2 SVGIG (reference sequence). CDR3 loop: CAWSGYSFTEAFF. CDR3 DNA sequence: TGTGCCTGGAGTGGGTACAGCTTCACTGAAGCTTTCTTT.

The rearrangement joins TRBV2 to TRBJ1-2; 8 positions match TRBD1. V shed 5 bases and J 5 bases; nucleotides not matched to a gene: 10. The CDR3 is made up of 15 amino acids. Germline V gene lookup returns CDR1 SNHLY and CDR2 FYNNEI. CDR3 coding DNA: TGTGCCAGCAGTAGAGACAGGGGCCGCCTGTATGGCTACACCTTC. This translates into CASSRDRGRLYGYTF.

The chain couples TRBV28 to TRBJ1-2, with 10 bases fitting TRBD1. This CDR3 spans 15 amino acids. CDR1 MDHEN and CDR2 SYDVKM come from the germline V gene. Losses at the gene ends were 8 bases for V and 4 bases for J; bases not matched to a gene: 10. The CDR3 loop is CASSFSGTGAYGYTF. In nucleotides, the CDR3 is TGTGCCAGCTCCTTCTCCGGGACAGGGGCCTATGGCTACACCTTC.

The V call is TRBV30, the J call TRBJ1-6; 7 bases align to TRBD1. The germline V gene has CDR1 GTSNPN and CDR2 SVGIG (reference sequence). V lost 2 bases to trimming and J lost 7 bases; unmatched junction nucleotides: 8. This CDR3 region has 15 residues. CDR3 protein: CAWSPTDRKNSPLHF. Written as DNA, the CDR3 is TGTGCCTGGAGTCCAACGGACAGGAAAAATTCACCCCTCCACTTT.